Described below is a single T cell receptor (beta chain) sequence and its context. This specimen belongs to a study of glioma-infiltrating T cells after dendritic cell vaccination. At the level of the study: At biweekly intervals, patients got three intradermal dendritic cell vaccine injections.

Time point here: after dendritic cell vaccination, including at tumor progression/relapse. Only patients with spare fresh-frozen tumor and over two years of follow-up were included. None of the glioblastoma patients had an isocitrate dehydrogenase mutation. Blood PBMC samples: pre-vaccination, two weeks post third vaccination, and at tumor progression. Only in-frame clones appear in the TCRdb table, and some are missing; sequencing was by immunoSEQ multiplex PCR. The repertoire holds about 99,000 clones, roughly 80% seen once, with under 6.5% in the top ten. This receptor was identified in a human donor with glioblastoma. The sample in question was blood, obtained after dendritic cell vaccination.

CDR3 sequence reads: CASIPLGAGYNEQFF. The CDR3 region has the DNA TGCGCCAGCATCCCCCTTGGGGCAGGGTACAATGAGCAGTTCTTC. This sequence joins TRBV10-2 and TRBJ2-1; D perhaps matches TRBD1 (5 bases). V was trimmed by 7 bases and J by 4 bases, leaving 17 bases between them. The CDR3 length is 15 residues. Per germline, CDR1 WSHSY and CDR2 SAAADI.